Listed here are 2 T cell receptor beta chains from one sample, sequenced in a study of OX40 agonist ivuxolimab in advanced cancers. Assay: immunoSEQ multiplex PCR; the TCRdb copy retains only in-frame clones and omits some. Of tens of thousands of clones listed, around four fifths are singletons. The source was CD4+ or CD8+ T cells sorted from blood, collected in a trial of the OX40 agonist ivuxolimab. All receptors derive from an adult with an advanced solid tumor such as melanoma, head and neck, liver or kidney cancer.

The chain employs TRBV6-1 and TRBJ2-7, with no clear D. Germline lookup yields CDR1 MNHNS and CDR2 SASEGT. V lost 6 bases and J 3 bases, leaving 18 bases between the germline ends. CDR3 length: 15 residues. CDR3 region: CASRQRVVSNYEQYF. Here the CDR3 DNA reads TGTGCCAGCAGGCAAAGGGTAGTTTCCAACTACGAGCAGTACTTC.

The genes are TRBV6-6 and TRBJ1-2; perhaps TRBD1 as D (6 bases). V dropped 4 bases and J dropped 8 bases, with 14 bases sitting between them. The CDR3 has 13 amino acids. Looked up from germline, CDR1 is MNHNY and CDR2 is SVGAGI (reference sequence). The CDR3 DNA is TGTGCCAGCAGTTCGGCGGCCAGGGGCGGCTACACCTTC. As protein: CASSSAARGGYTF.